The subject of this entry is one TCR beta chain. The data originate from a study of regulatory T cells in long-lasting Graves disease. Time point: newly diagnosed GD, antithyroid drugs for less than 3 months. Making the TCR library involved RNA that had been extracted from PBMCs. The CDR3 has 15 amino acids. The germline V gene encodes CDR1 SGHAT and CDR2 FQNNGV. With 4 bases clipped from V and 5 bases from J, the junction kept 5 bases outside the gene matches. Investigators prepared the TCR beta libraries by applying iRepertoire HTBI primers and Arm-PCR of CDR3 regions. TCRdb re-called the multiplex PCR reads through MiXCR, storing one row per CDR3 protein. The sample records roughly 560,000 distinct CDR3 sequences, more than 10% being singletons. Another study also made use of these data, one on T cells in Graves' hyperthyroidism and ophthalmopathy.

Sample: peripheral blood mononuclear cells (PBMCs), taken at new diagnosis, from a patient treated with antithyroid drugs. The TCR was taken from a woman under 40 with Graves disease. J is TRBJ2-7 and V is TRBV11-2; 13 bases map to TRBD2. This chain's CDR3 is CASSSGLAGADEQYF. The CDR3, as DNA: TGTGCCAGCAGCTCTGGACTAGCGGGAGCGGACGAGCAGTACTTC.